This T cell receptor beta chain was captured in a study of response to subunit inactivated influenza vaccine. TCRdb processed the RT-PCR reads anew with MiXCR; each CDR3 protein has one entry. The data contain about 570,000 distinct CDR3 sequences, around 11% of them singletons. The ends were cut back, 0 bases at V and 3 bases at J, with 4 bases in the middle. The CDR3 has 13 amino acids. Per the germline V gene, CDR1 is LGHNA and CDR2 is YNFKEQ. This clonotype was seen a handful of times. In addition, the sample was reused for a study of T cells expressing NK-cell markers. From that report: cDNA encoding TCR beta was synthesized via 5'RACE template switching incorporating UMIs. Among CD8+ T cells from more than five donors, dominant NKG2C+ clonotypes accounted for 1.0-7.0%. Topping the CD3+CD56-NKG2C+ fraction as well were these clonotypes, in a few donors.

The receptor was isolated from a man in his fifties or sixties who received an inactivated influenza vaccine. The material was PBMCs from blood, obtained on the day of vaccination. The gene calls are TRBV4-2 and TRBJ2-3; unclear D gene. CDR3 region: CASSQEQTDTQYF. The CDR3, as DNA: TGTGCCAGCAGCCAAGAACAGACAGATACGCAGTATTTT.